A selection of T cell receptor beta chains follows, all from one sample in a study of blood T cell repertoires in COVID-19. Assay: immunoSEQ multiplex PCR; the TCRdb copy retains only in-frame clones and omits some. The table has 150,000 to 180,000 clones, roughly 80% seen once. Sequencing input: peripheral blood. These receptors all come from a man older than 75 with acute or convalescent COVID-19. Both conserved end residues are trimmed from each CDR3. Fields, in order: V gene, J gene, CDR3 length, CDR3 protein.

>TRBV6-5|TRBJ1-3|12
ASSSISSGNTIY
>TRBV4-2|TRBJ1-2|14
ASSPRTGQGGGGYT
>TRBV7-9|TRBJ1-2|13
ASSIGQGATYGYT
>TRBV6-2/TRBV6-3|TRBJ1-2|10
ASSRGDYGYT
>TRBV2|TRBJ2-5|13
ASSEANGDRQTQY
>TRBV7-8|TRBJ2-7|13
ASSLALAGGYEQY
>TRBV18|TRBJ2-2|12
ASSPEQGHGELF
>TRBV20-1|TRBJ2-1|14
SASFSGGTLNNEQF
>TRBV29-1|TRBJ1-1|10
SASRAGAEAF
>TRBV3-1/TRBV3-2|TRBJ2-6|17
ASSQDPPGFGSGANVLT